The sequence of this T cell receptor beta chain was determined in a study of T cell changes during pregnancy in multiple sclerosis. Assay: immunoSEQ multiplex PCR; the TCRdb copy retains only in-frame clones and omits some. Of about 79,000 clones in the sample, 80% to 95% were seen once. Germline assignment: CDR1 SGHTA and CDR2 FQGNSA. V lost 5 bases to trimming and J lost 5 bases, with 17 bases between them. The CDR3 is 15 residues long. The sample here was peripheral blood, taken in the second trimester of pregnancy. This receptor was identified in a female donor in good health, enrolled as a control in a pregnancy study. The chain joins TRBV7-2 to TRBJ2-3; D may be TRBD1 (6 bases). The CDR3 loop is CASSPGQGFLDTQYF. The DNA of the CDR3 is TGTGCCAGCAGCCCCGGGCAGGGGTTTTTAGATACGCAGTATTTT.